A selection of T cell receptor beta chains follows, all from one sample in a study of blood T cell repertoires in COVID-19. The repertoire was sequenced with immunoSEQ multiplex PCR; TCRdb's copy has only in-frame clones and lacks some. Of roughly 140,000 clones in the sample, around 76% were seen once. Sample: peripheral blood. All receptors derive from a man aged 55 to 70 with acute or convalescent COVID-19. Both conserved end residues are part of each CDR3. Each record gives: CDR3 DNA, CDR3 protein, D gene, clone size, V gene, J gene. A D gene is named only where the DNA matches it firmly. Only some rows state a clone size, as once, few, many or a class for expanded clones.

DNA: TGCGCCAGCAGCCCGATAGCGGGGCGTATTATCTACGAGCAGTACTTC; CDR3: CASSPIAGRIIYEQYF; D: TRBD2; size: once; V: TRBV5-1; J: TRBJ2-7
DNA: TGTGCCAGCATTTCAGGGTGGTTGGCGAACACTGAAGCTTTCTTT; CDR3: CASISGWLANTEAFF; D: NA; size: NA; V: TRBV6-5; J: TRBJ1-1
DNA: TGTGCCAGCAGTCCCCCCTCAGGCCCGAAGACTGAAGCTTTCTTT; CDR3: CASSPPSGPKTEAFF; D: NA; size: NA; V: TRBV28; J: TRBJ1-1
DNA: TGCGCCAGCAGCCGGGACGGACAGGGGGAGGCTGAAGCTTTCTTT; CDR3: CASSRDGQGEAEAFF; D: TRBD1; size: NA; V: TRBV5-1; J: TRBJ1-1
DNA: TGTGCCAGCAGCTTGGGAGGGGGGCCGTTGGCCGAGCAGTACTTC; CDR3: CASSLGGGPLAEQYF; D: NA; size: NA; V: TRBV3-1/TRBV3-2; J: TRBJ2-7
DNA: TGCAGTGCGCCTGGACTTTACGAGCAGTACTTC; CDR3: CSAPGLYEQYF; D: NA; size: NA; V: TRBV20-1; J: TRBJ2-7
DNA: TGTGCCAGCAGTTACTCGGGGACAGGGCTAGAAAAACTGTTTTTT; CDR3: CASSYSGTGLEKLFF; D: TRBD1; size: NA; V: TRBV6-7; J: TRBJ1-4
DNA: TGTGCCTGGAGTTTAGCGGGAGACTACAATGAGCAGTTCTTC; CDR3: CAWSLAGDYNEQFF; D: TRBD2; size: NA; V: TRBV30; J: TRBJ2-1
DNA: TGCGCCAGCAGCTTGGAAGGGGGACCTAATGAAAAACTGTTTTTT; CDR3: CASSLEGGPNEKLFF; D: NA; size: few; V: TRBV5-1; J: TRBJ1-4
DNA: TGTGCCAGCAGCTTGGAGGCAGGGGGCGGTTCTGGGGCCAACGTCCTGACTTTC; CDR3: CASSLEAGGGSGANVLTF; D: TRBD1; size: once; V: TRBV5-4; J: TRBJ2-6
DNA: TGCGCCAGCAGCCAAGTAACGGGAGGGCTATACGAGCAGTACTTC; CDR3: CASSQVTGGLYEQYF; D: TRBD2; size: NA; V: TRBV4-1; J: TRBJ2-7
DNA: TGTGCCAGCAGCCCCGGACTAGCGGATTACGAGCAGTACTTC; CDR3: CASSPGLADYEQYF; D: TRBD2; size: once; V: TRBV28; J: TRBJ2-7
DNA: TGTGCCAGCAGCCAAGTATCTAGCGGGGACGCCTACAATGAGCAGTTCTTC; CDR3: CASSQVSSGDAYNEQFF; D: TRBD2; size: NA; V: TRBV3-1/TRBV3-2; J: TRBJ2-1